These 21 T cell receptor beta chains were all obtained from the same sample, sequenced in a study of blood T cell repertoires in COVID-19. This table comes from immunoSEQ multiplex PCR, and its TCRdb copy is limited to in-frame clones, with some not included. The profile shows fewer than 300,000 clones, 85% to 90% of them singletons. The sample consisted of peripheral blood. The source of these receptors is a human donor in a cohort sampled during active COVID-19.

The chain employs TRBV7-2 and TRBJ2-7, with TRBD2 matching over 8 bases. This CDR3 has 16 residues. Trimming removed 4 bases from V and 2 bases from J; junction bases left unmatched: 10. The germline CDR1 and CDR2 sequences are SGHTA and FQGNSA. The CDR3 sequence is CASSYRIAGLTYEQYF. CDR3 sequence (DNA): TGTGCCAGCAGCTATAGGATAGCGGGACTAACCTACGAGCAGTACTTC. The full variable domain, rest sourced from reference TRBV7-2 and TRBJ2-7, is GAGVSQSPSNKVTEKGKDVELRCDPISGHTALYWYRQSLGQGLEFLIYFQGNSAPDKSGLPSDRFSAERTGGSVSTLTIQRTQQEDSAVYLCASSYRIAGLTYEQYFGPGTRLTVT.

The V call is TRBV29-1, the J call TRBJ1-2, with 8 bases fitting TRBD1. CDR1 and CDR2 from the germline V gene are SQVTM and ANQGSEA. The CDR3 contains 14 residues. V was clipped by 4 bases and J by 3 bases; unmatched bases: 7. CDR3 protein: CSVGYQGAYYGYTF. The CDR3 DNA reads TGCAGCGTTGGTTACCAGGGGGCTTACTATGGCTACACCTTC.

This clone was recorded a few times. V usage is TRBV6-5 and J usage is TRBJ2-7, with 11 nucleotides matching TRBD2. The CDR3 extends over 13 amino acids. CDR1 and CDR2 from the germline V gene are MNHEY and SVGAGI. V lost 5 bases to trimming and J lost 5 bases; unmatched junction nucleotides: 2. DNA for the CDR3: TGTGCCAGCAGTCTAGCGGGAGGCGACGAGCAGTACTTC. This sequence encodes CASSLAGGDEQYF.

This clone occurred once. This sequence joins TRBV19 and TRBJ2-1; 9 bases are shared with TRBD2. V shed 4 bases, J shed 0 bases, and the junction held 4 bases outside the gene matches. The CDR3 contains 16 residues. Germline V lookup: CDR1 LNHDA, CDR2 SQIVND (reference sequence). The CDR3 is CASSSLAGNSYNEQFF. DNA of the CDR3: TGTGCCAGTAGTAGCCTAGCGGGGAACTCCTACAATGAGCAGTTCTTC.

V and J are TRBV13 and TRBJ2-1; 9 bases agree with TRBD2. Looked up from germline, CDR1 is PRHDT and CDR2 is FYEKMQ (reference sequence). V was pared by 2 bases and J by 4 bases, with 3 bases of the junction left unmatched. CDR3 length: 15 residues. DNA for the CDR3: TGTGCCAGCAGCTTAAATAGCGGGAGTTACAATGAGCAGTTCTTC. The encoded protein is CASSLNSGSYNEQFF. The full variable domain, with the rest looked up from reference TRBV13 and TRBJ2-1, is AAGVIQSPRHLIKEKRETATLKCYPIPRHDTVYWYQQGPGQDPQFLISFYEKMQSDKGSIPDRFSAQQFSDYHSELNMSSLELGDSALYFCASSLNSGSYNEQFFGPGTRLTVL.

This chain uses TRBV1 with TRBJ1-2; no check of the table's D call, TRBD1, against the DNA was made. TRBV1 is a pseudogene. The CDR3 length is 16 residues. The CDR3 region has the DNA TGCACCAGCAGCCAAGAAGGTCCTACAGCAGTATATGGCTACACCTTC. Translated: CTSSQEGPTAVYGYTF.

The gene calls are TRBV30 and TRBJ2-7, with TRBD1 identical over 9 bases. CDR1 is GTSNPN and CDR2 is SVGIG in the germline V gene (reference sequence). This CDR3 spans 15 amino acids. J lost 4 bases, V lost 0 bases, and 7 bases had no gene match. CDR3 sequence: CAWSVGGTGRYEQYF. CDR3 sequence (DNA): TGTGCCTGGAGTGTCGGGGGGACAGGGAGGTACGAGCAGTACTTC.

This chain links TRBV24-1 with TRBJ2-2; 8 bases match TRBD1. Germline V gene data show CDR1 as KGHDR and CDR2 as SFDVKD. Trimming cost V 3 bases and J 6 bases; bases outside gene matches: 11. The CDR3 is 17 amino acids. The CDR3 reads CATSDLGRRGLPGELFF. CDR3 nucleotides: TGTGCCACCAGTGATCTGGGGCGCAGGGGGCTTCCCGGGGAGCTGTTTTTT.

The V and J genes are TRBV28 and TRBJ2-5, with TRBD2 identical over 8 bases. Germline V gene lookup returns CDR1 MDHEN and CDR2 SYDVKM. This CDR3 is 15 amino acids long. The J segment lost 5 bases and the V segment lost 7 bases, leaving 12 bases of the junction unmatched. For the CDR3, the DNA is TGTGCCAGCACATCCCAACGCGGGGGGCGGGAGACCCAGTACTTC. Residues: CASTSQRGGRETQYF.

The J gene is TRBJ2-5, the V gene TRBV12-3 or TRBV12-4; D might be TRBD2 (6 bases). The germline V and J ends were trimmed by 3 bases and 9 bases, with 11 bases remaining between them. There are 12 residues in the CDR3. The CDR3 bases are TGTGCCAGCAGTTTGGAGCGCGGGGCCCAGTACTTC. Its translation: CASSLERGAQYF.

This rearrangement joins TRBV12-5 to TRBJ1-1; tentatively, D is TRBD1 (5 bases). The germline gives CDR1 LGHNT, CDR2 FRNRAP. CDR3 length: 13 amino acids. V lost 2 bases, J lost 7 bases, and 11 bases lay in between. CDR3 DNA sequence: TGTGCTAGTGGTTTGATGCAGGGAAATGAAGCTTTCTTT. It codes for CASGLMQGNEAFF.

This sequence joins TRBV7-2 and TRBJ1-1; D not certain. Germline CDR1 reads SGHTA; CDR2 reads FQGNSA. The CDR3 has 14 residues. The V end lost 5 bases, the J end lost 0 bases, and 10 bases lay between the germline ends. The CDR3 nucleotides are TGTGCCAGCAGCGCACAGAGAATGAACACTGAAGCTTTCTTT. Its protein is CASSAQRMNTEAFF.

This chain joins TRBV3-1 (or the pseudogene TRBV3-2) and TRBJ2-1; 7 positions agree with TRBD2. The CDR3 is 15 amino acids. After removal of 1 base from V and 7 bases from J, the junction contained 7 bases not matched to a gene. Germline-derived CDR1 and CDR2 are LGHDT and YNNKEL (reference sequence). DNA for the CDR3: TGTGCCAGCAGCCAAGGGGCCTGGGGGGGGAATGAGCAGTTCTTC. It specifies CASSQGAWGGNEQFF.

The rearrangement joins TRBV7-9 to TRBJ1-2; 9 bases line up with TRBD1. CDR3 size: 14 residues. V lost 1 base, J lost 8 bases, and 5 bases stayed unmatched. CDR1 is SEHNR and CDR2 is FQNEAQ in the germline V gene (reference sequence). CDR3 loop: CASSLVGQGNGYTF. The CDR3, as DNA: TGTGCCAGCAGCTTAGTCGGACAGGGGAACGGCTACACCTTC.

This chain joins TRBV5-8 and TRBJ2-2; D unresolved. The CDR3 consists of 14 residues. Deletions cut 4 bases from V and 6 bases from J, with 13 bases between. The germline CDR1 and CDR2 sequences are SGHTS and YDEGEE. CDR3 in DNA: TGTGCCAGCAGCCCCCCGCTAGTGGCCGGGGAGCTGTTTTTT. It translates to CASSPPLVAGELFF.

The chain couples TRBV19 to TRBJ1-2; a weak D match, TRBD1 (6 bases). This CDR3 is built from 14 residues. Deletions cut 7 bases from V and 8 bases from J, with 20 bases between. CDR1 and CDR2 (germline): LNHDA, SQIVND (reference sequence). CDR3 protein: CASKGDHGRRGYTF. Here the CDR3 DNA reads TGTGCCAGTAAGGGGGACCACGGGAGGCGCGGCTACACCTTC.

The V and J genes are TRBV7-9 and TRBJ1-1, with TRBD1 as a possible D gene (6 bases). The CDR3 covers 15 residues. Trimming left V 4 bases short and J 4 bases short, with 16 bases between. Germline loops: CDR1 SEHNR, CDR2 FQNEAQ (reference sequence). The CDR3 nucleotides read TGTGCCAGCAGCTCCCAGGGGTTAGGGTCCACTGAAGCTTTCTTT. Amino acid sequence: CASSSQGLGSTEAFF.

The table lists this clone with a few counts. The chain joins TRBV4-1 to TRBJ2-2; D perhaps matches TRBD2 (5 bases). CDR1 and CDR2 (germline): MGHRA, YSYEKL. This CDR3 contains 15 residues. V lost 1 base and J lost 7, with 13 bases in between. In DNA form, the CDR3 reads TGCGCCAGCAGCCAAGCGGCTAGCAGTTTCGGGGAGCTGTTTTTT. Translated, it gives CASSQAASSFGELFF.

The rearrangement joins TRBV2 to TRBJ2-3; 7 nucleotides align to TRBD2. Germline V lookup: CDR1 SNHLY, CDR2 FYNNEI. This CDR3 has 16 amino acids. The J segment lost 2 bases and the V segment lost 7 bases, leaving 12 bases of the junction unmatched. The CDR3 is CASTQRGTISTDTQYF. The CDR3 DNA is TGTGCCAGCACCCAGCGGGGCACTATATCCACAGATACGCAGTATTTT.

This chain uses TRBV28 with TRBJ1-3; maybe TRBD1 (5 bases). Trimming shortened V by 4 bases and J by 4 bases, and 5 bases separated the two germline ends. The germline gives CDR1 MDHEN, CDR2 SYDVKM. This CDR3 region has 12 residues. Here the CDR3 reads CASSYRGNTIYF. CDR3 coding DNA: TGTGCCAGCAGTTACAGGGGAAACACCATATATTTT.

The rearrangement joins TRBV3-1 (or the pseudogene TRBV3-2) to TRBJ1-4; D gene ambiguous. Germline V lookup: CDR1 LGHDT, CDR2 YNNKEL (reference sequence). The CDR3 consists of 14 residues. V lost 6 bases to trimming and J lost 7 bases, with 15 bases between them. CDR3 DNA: TGTGCCAGCAGAGACACCGGGGAGGGTGAAAAACTGTTTTTT. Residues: CASRDTGEGEKLFF.